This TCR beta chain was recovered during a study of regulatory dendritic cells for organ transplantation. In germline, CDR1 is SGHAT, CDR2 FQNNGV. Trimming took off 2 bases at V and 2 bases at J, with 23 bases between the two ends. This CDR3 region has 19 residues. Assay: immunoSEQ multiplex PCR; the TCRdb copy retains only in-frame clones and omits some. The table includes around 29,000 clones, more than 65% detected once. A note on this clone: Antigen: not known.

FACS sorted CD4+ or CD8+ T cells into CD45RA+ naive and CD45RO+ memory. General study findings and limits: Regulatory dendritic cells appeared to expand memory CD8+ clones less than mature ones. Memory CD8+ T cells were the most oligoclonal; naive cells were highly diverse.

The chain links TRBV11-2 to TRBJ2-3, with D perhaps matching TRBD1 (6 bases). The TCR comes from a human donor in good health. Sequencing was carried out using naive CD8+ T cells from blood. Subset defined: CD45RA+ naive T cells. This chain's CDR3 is CASSLRRGLGQHPTDTQYF. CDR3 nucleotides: TGTGCCAGCAGCTTACGCAGGGGTCTGGGACAACACCCCACAGATACGCAGTATTTT.